These 32 T cell receptor beta chains were all obtained from the same sample, sequenced in a study of blood T cells in healthy people across ages. Combining a sample-barcoded 5' primer with a J-beta primer mix, a second PCR ran for about 7 to 11 cycles. TCRdb ran MiXCR on the 5' RACE reads and lists one entry per CDR3 protein. This sample has 1.8 million or so distinct CDR3 sequences, with around 40% found just once. Sample: blood. These receptor sequences come from a human donor in good health.

V is TRBV7-6 and J is TRBJ1-5; D possibly corresponds to TRBD1 (6 bases). V lost 5 bases and J 12 bases, leaving 17 bases between the germline ends. Germline-derived CDR1 and CDR2 are SGHVS and FNYEAQ. CDR3 size: 13 residues. Here the CDR3 reads CASSPGTPNLQHF. In nucleotides, the CDR3 is TGTGCCAGCAGCCCCGGGACACCCAACCTCCAGCATTTT.

This rearrangement joins TRBV5-1 to TRBJ2-3, with D possibly TRBD2 on 5 matching bases. V gave up 4 bases and J gave up 2 bases, with 14 bases separating them. CDR1 SGHRS and CDR2 YFSETQ come from the germline V gene. The CDR3 totals 15 residues. This CDR3 reads CASSPTSKNTDTQYF. CDR3 nucleotide sequence: TGCGCCAGCAGCCCTACTAGTAAGAACACAGATACGCAGTATTTT.

This clonotype has more than one count but fewer than ten. The V and J genes are TRBV4-3 and TRBJ1-1; 7 bases align to TRBD1. V shed 5 bases and J 4 bases; nucleotides not matched to a gene: 10. Per the germline V gene, CDR1 is LGHNA and CDR2 is YSLEER. The CDR3 is made up of 15 amino acids. DNA of the CDR3: TGCGCCAGCAGCTTTCACTATGACAGGGCCACTGAAGCTTTCTTT. Amino acid sequence: CASSFHYDRATEAFF.

The rearrangement uses TRBV28 and TRBJ1-5; D remains ambiguous. V gave up 6 bases and J gave up 9 bases, with 24 bases separating them. Germline V CDR1 and CDR2: MDHEN, SYDVKM. The length of the CDR3 is 16 residues. The CDR3 bases are TGTGCCAGCAGCCCAGACTGGACCCCATCCGGGATGCCCCAGCATTTT. Its translation: CASSPDWTPSGMPQHF. Full variable domain (missing parts from reference TRBV28 and TRBJ1-5): DVKVTQSSRYLVKRTGEKVFLECVQDMDHENMFWYRQDPGLGLRLIYFSYDVKMKEKGDIPEGYSVSREKKERFSLILESASTNQTSMYLCASSPDWTPSGMPQHFGDGTRLSIL.

The J gene is TRBJ2-5, the V gene TRBV4-1, with D possibly being TRBD1 (6 bases). CDR3 length: 14 amino acids. V lost 2 bases, J lost 4 bases, and 11 bases lay in between. Germline CDR1 MGHRA, CDR2 YSYEKL. CDR3 protein: CASSQKGVSETQYF. In DNA, the CDR3 is TGCGCCAGCAGCCAAAAGGGGGTATCAGAGACCCAGTACTTC.

The table lists this clonotype with many counts. The chain uses TRBV7-9 and TRBJ2-7, with TRBD2 matching over 12 bases. Looked up from germline, CDR1 is SEHNR and CDR2 is FQNEAQ (reference sequence). After removal of 5 bases from V and 3 bases from J, the junction contained 8 bases not matched to a gene. The CDR3 length is 16 residues. CDR3 in DNA: TGTGCCAGCAGCCTAGGACTAGCGGGGATCCTCTACGAGCAGTACTTC. Its protein product is CASSLGLAGILYEQYF.

This clonotype occurred a few times. This chain joins TRBV15 and TRBJ2-7; a weak D match, TRBD2 (5 bases). This CDR3 spans 13 amino acids. V lost 4 bases to trimming and J lost 4 bases, with 11 bases between them. Germline V gene data show CDR1 as LNHNV and CDR2 as YYDKDF (reference sequence). The CDR3 DNA is TGTGCCACCAGCAACGGACGGACTTACGAGCAGTACTTC. This codes for CATSNGRTYEQYF.

A few counts support this clonotype. The V and J genes are TRBV11-1 and TRBJ2-3, with a possible D match to TRBD1 (6 bases). The germline CDR1 and CDR2 sequences are SGHAT and FQDESV (reference sequence). The V and J ends lost 4 bases and 0 bases respectively, with 14 bases between them. This CDR3 comprises 16 residues. CDR3 bases: TGTGCCAGCAGCTCTTCTCACAGGGTTAGCACAGATACGCAGTATTTT. This encodes CASSSSHRVSTDTQYF. The complete variable domain, with remaining parts taken from reference TRBV11-1 and TRBJ2-3, reads EAEVAQSPRYKITEKSQAVAFWCDPISGHATLYWYRQILGQGPELLVQFQDESVVDDSQLPKDRFSAERLKGVDSTLKIQPAELGDSAMYLCASSSSHRVSTDTQYFGPGTRLTVL.

The CDR3 DNA reads as TGTGCCAGCAGCCCCTCGCGGGGCGCCTCCCACACCTTC. This encodes CASSPSRGASHTF. The chain uses TRBV7-2 and TRBJ1-2; D is possibly TRBD1 (5 bases). V dropped 5 bases and J dropped 12 bases, with 19 bases sitting between them. Germline V gene data show CDR1 as SGHTA and CDR2 as FQGNSA. This CDR3 has 13 amino acids.

The chain joins TRBV20-1 to TRBJ2-1; 7 bases align to TRBD2. The CDR3 consists of 13 residues. Germline CDR1 DFQATT, CDR2 SNEGSKA (reference sequence). The J segment lost 1 base and the V segment lost 8 bases, leaving 5 bases of the junction unmatched. Written as DNA, the CDR3 is TGCAGTTGCGGGGGTTTATCCTACAATGAGCAGTTCTTC. Protein sequence: CSCGGLSYNEQFF.

In this sample, this clonotype turned up a few times. The chain is built from TRBV5-1 and TRBJ1-4, with D maybe TRBD1 (6 bases). The CDR3 is 16 residues long. In germline, CDR1 is SGHRS, CDR2 YFSETQ. The V end was cut by 0 bases, the J end by 0 bases, with 9 bases between. The DNA for the CDR3 is TGCGCCAGCAGCTTGGACAGGGTGGCAACTAATGAAAAACTGTTTTTT. Translation gives CASSLDRVATNEKLFF.

This clonotype showed up just a few times. The junction departs from germline at one end; a sequencing error may be responsible. The DNA for the CDR3 is TGCGCCAGCAGCTTGGATCTTTCCTCTGGGGCCAACGTCCGGACTTTC. This gives the protein CASSLDLSSGANVRTF. The chain uses TRBV5-1 and TRBJ2-6; D is perhaps TRBD1 (5 bases). The CDR3 consists of 16 residues. Germline V lookup: CDR1 SGHRS, CDR2 YFSETQ.

This clonotype has just a few counts. The rearrangement uses TRBV20-1 and TRBJ1-6; D remains ambiguous. The V end was cut by 0 bases, the J end by 8 bases, with 8 bases between. The V gene's germline CDR1 is DFQATT and CDR2 SNEGSKA (reference sequence). The CDR3 is made up of 13 amino acids. CDR3 sequence reads: CSAREQNYSPLHF. The CDR3 DNA reads TGCAGTGCTAGAGAACAGAATTATTCACCCCTCCACTTT.

This clonotype was counted a few times. A read error may explain this, as a much larger clone is one base away. The gene calls are TRBV20-1 and TRBJ2-5; 9 bases line up with TRBD2. Near its end, the DNA agrees better with TRBJ2-7, so the J call may be wrong. The CDR3 is 14 residues long. Germline V gives CDR1 DFQATT, CDR2 SNEGSKA (reference sequence). The CDR3 coding sequence is TGCAGTGCTAGAAGGGCTAGCGGGGCTAACGAGCAGTACTTC. Protein product: CSARRASGANEQYF.

The V call is TRBV7-8, the J call TRBJ1-4; 8 bases match TRBD1. The CDR3 runs to 15 residues. Per germline, CDR1 SGHVS and CDR2 FQNEAQ. V lost 2 bases, J lost 6 bases, and 5 bases stayed unmatched. The CDR3 reads CASSLSGQGYEKLFF. For the CDR3, the DNA is TGTGCCAGCAGCTTATCCGGACAGGGTTATGAAAAACTGTTTTTT.

This clonotype was observed a few times. This chain uses TRBV6-4 with TRBJ2-3; a weak D match, TRBD2 (5 bases). The CDR3 spans 14 residues. The V gene lost 3 bases and the J gene lost 6 bases, with 13 bases spanning the gap. Germline CDR1 reads MRHNA; CDR2 reads SNTAGT. CDR3: CASSEIRGGDTQYF. The CDR3 coding sequence is TGTGCCAGCAGTGAGATTCGGGGTGGGGATACGCAGTATTTT.

At least ten counts were recorded for this clonotype. This chain links TRBV29-1 with TRBJ2-6; D not certain. In germline, CDR1 is SQVTM, CDR2 ANQGSEA. Trimming stripped 6 bases from V and 1 base from J, with 13 bases between. CDR3 length: 15 residues. The CDR3 is CSVPVVSSGANVLTF. CDR3 DNA: TGCAGCGTCCCGGTTGTCAGTTCTGGGGCCAACGTCCTGACTTTC. Full variable domain (rest looked up from reference TRBV29-1 and TRBJ2-6): SAVISQKPSRDICQRGTSLTIQCQVDSQVTMMFWYRQQPGQSLTLIATANQGSEATYESGFVIDKFPISRPNLTFSTLTVSNMSPEDSSIYLCSVPVVSSGANVLTFGAGSRLTVL.

A few counts support this clonotype. V is TRBV18 and J is TRBJ2-7; 8 bases match TRBD2. Germline V gives CDR1 KGHSH, CDR2 LQKENI. V was clipped by 3 bases and J by 2 bases; unmatched bases: 6. There are 15 residues in the CDR3. The CDR3 protein is CASSPGGGQTYEQYF. Here the CDR3 DNA reads TGTGCCAGCTCACCTGGCGGGGGGCAAACCTACGAGCAGTACTTC.

The chain couples TRBV5-1 to TRBJ2-3, with D perhaps being TRBD1 or TRBD2 (6 bases each). Trimming shortened V by 6 bases and J by 0 bases, and 17 bases separated the two germline ends. CDR1 is SGHRS, CDR2 YFSETQ, per germline. This CDR3 contains 16 residues. The CDR3 nucleotides read TGCGCCAGCACCGCGGAGGGGGGACCAAGCACAGATACGCAGTATTTT. Its translation is CASTAEGGPSTDTQYF.

This clonotype came up many times. The V call is TRBV7-9, the J call TRBJ2-3; TRBD2 matches 8 bases. The CDR3 contains 15 residues. Per the germline V gene, CDR1 is SEHNR and CDR2 is FQNEAQ (reference sequence). The junction had 8 bases not matched to a gene; V was cut back by 5 bases and J by 4 bases. CDR3 sequence reads: CASSPDPGLADTQYF. The CDR3 coding sequence is TGTGCCAGCAGCCCTGACCCGGGACTAGCAGATACGCAGTATTTT.

The sample holds a few counts of this clonotype. CDR3 in amino acids: CASSRGGQTYGYTF. In DNA form, the CDR3 reads TGTGCCAGCAGCAGAGGGGGGCAGACCTATGGCTACACCTTC. The chain carries TRBV7-2 and TRBJ1-2; a possible D gene is TRBD1 (6 bases). The CDR3 length is 14 residues. Germline CDR1 and CDR2: SGHTA and FQGNSA. Trimming took 5 bases from V and 4 from J, leaving 14 bases between them.

V usage is TRBV30 and J usage is TRBJ1-4; D may be TRBD1 (6 bases). V was cut by 2 bases and J by 7 bases, with 17 bases left in between. Germline assignment: CDR1 GTSNPN and CDR2 SVGIG (reference sequence). The CDR3 length is 15 residues. This CDR3 is CAWSRWLQGSEKLFF. DNA of the CDR3: TGTGCCTGGAGTCGATGGTTGCAGGGGAGTGAAAAACTGTTTTTT.

This clonotype was detected a few times. The rearrangement uses TRBV10-3 and TRBJ2-3, with D maybe TRBD2 (7 bases). Germline V gives CDR1 ENHRY, CDR2 SYGVKD. This CDR3 is built from 16 residues. Trimming pared 0 bases from V and 4 bases from J, leaving 14 bases between. CDR3 nucleotide sequence: TGTGCCATCAGTGAGTCCGGGCGCGGGGGCCCAGATACGCAGTATTTT. This encodes CAISESGRGGPDTQYF.

This clonotype was seen ten or more times. The V gene is TRBV7-9, the J gene TRBJ1-4, with D unclear. CDR3 size: 12 residues. Germline loops: CDR1 SEHNR, CDR2 FQNEAQ (reference sequence). Trimming pared 2 bases from V and 8 bases from J, leaving 6 bases between. The DNA of the CDR3 is TGTGCCAGCAGCTTATTTCCGGAAAAACTGTTTTTT. Residues: CASSLFPEKLFF.

The chain carries TRBV12-3 or TRBV12-4 and TRBJ1-5; D ambiguous. V lost 3 bases and J 4 bases, leaving 13 bases between the germline ends. The CDR3 consists of 15 residues. The CDR3 DNA follows: TGTGCCAGCAGTTTGCCGGGCCCTACAAATCAGCCCCAGCATTTT. Encoded protein: CASSLPGPTNQPQHF.

This clonotype appeared a single time. This CDR3 reads CSALRDPEGTDTQYF. CDR3 sequence (DNA): TGCAGTGCACTGAGGGATCCAGAAGGCACAGATACGCAGTATTTT. The chain is built from TRBV20-1 and TRBJ2-3, with a possible D match to TRBD2 (5 bases). Trimming removed 6 bases from V and 1 base from J, with 17 bases in between. The germline CDR1 and CDR2 sequences are DFQATT and SNEGSKA (reference sequence). This CDR3 has 15 amino acids.

The CDR3 nucleotides read TGTGCCAGCAGCTCAGAGGTGGGCAGGGGCGGCGAGCAGTACTTC. This sequence encodes CASSSEVGRGGEQYF. The chain couples TRBV7-6 to TRBJ2-7; D perhaps matches TRBD1 (6 bases). Germline CDR1 SGHVS, CDR2 FNYEAQ. Trimming left V 4 bases short and J 6 bases short, with 19 bases between. The CDR3 loop spans 15 amino acids.

This clonotype was found a few times. The chain is built from TRBV5-1 and TRBJ2-7, with TRBD2 as a possible D gene (5 bases). Germline V CDR1 and CDR2: SGHRS, YFSETQ. The ends were cut back, 6 bases at V and 1 base at J, with 14 bases in the middle. The length of the CDR3 is 14 residues. CDR3 DNA sequence: TGCGCCAGCAAGCCGGGAAATGGTTCCTACGAGCAGTACTTC. This gives the protein CASKPGNGSYEQYF.

The V gene is TRBV20-1, the J gene TRBJ2-7; 8 bases map to TRBD1. This CDR3 contains 13 residues. Germline CDR1 reads DFQATT; CDR2 reads SNEGSKA (reference sequence). After removal of 4 bases from V and 4 bases from J, the junction contained 6 bases not matched to a gene. The CDR3 spells CSANDRGYYEQYF. The CDR3 coding sequence is TGCAGTGCTAATGACAGGGGTTATTACGAGCAGTACTTC.

This clonotype was seen only a few times. The rearrangement joins TRBV7-2 to TRBJ2-7, with D uncertain. Germline-derived CDR1 and CDR2 are SGHTA and FQGNSA. The CDR3 runs 14 residues. The V gene lost 5 bases and the J gene lost 2 bases, with 13 bases spanning the gap. The CDR3 region is CASSKSPFTYEQYF. The DNA for the CDR3 is TGTGCCAGCAGCAAATCGCCCTTTACCTACGAGCAGTACTTC.

This chain joins TRBV6-2 or TRBV6-3 and TRBJ2-1; D may be TRBD2 (5 bases). Germline V gene lookup returns CDR1 MNHEY and CDR2 SVGEGT. Trimming took off 10 bases at V and 6 bases at J, with 13 bases between the two ends. There are 12 residues in the CDR3. The CDR3 here is CATTRFSNEQFF. Here the CDR3 DNA reads TGTGCCACAACTAGATTTAGCAATGAGCAGTTCTTC.

This clonotype has just a few counts. The chain recombines TRBV7-6 with TRBJ2-7, with 8 bases matching TRBD2. Germline V gene data show CDR1 as SGHVS and CDR2 as FNYEAQ. Losses at the gene ends were 2 bases for V and 3 bases for J; bases not matched to a gene: 6. This CDR3 contains 15 residues. Here the CDR3 reads CASSLSGGYLYEQYF. In DNA form, the CDR3 reads TGTGCCAGCAGCTTAAGCGGGGGCTACCTCTACGAGCAGTACTTC.